A single sample is the source of the 14 T cell receptor beta chains below, sequenced in a study of CD8 T cells in ankylosing spondylitis. Via MiXCR, TCRdb re-called the 5' RACE reads, giving one row per CDR3 protein. This table has 300,000 to 350,000 distinct CDR3 sequences, approximately 10% appearing once. The sample consisted of blood, either unsorted or a sorted T cell fraction (not recorded which). The receptor set was obtained from a female donor with ankylosing spondylitis or in good health (not recorded which).

This clonotype has at least ten counts. The chain uses TRBV29-1 and TRBJ2-7; 7 bases match TRBD2. Germline CDR1 is SQVTM and CDR2 is ANQGSEA. With 7 bases clipped from V and 3 bases from J, the junction kept 9 bases outside the gene matches. The CDR3 is 13 residues long. Here the CDR3 reads CSARGGGFYEQYF. In DNA form, the CDR3 reads TGCAGCGCCCGGGGCGGGGGATTCTACGAGCAGTACTTC.

This clonotype was recorded at least ten times. The gene calls are TRBV7-2 and TRBJ2-5, with D unclear. This CDR3 contains 13 residues. The germline V gene encodes CDR1 SGHTA and CDR2 FQGNSA. With 5 bases removed from V and 4 bases from J, the gap between germline ends came to 11 bases. As DNA, the CDR3 is TGTGCCAGCAGCCCCCAATTCAGAGAGACCCAGTACTTC. As protein: CASSPQFRETQYF.

This clonotype was observed a handful of times. V is TRBV20-1 and J is TRBJ2-5; tentative D call: TRBD1 (5 bases). Germline V gene data show CDR1 as DFQATT and CDR2 as SNEGSKA (reference sequence). This CDR3 has 20 amino acids. The V gene lost 2 bases and the J gene lost 4 bases, with 32 bases spanning the gap. This chain's CDR3 is CSARIYLGLGQGPTRETQYF. CDR3 DNA: TGCAGTGCTAGAATTTACCTCGGCTTGGGGCAGGGCCCTACGAGAGAGACCCAGTACTTC.

A note on this clonotype: One base away lies a much larger clone, so this may be a sequencing read error. The chain employs TRBV5-1 and TRBJ2-3; possible D gene TRBD1, 5 bases. Looked up from germline, CDR1 is SGHRS and CDR2 is YFSETQ. V was pared by 0 bases and J by 3 bases, with 11 bases between. The CDR3 is made up of 15 amino acids. The CDR3 is CASSLGRVWTDTQYF. As DNA, the CDR3 is TGCGCCAGCAGCTTGGGCAGGGTCTGGACAGATACGCAGTATTTT.

The chain employs TRBV12-3 or TRBV12-4 and TRBJ2-3; unclear D gene. V lost 5 bases to trimming and J lost 5 bases, with 14 bases between them. The length of the CDR3 is 14 residues. As DNA, the CDR3 is TGTGCCAGCAGTCGGCCTGACCTCAGAGATACGCAGTATTTT. Translating gives CASSRPDLRDTQYF.

This clonotype occurred many times. This chain uses TRBV10-3 with TRBJ2-7, with D possibly matching TRBD2 (5 bases). There are 11 residues in the CDR3. CDR1 and CDR2 from the germline V gene are ENHRY and SYGVKD. The germline V and J ends were trimmed by 10 bases and 1 base, with 8 bases remaining between them. CDR3 bases: TGTGCCACGGGGATTTCCTACGAGCAGTACTTC. Translating gives CATGISYEQYF.

Many counts were recorded for this clonotype. The rearrangement joins TRBV7-8 to TRBJ2-7; 7 bases are a match to TRBD2. The germline CDR1 and CDR2 sequences are SGHVS and FQNEAQ. V dropped 5 bases and J dropped 3; count of bases not matched to a gene: 4. The CDR3 is 13 amino acids. This CDR3 is CASSPRTSYEQYF. The CDR3 bases are TGTGCCAGCAGCCCGAGGACTAGCTACGAGCAGTACTTC. Supplemented by reference TRBV7-8 and TRBJ2-7, the full variable domain reads GAGVSQSPRYKVAKRGQDVALRCDPISGHVSLFWYQQALGQGPEFLTYFQNEAQLDKSGLPSDRFFAERPEGSVSTLKIQRTQQEDSAVYLCASSPRTSYEQYFGPGTRLTVT.

This clonotype was observed a handful of times. The chain couples TRBV9 to TRBJ1-2, with D tentatively TRBD1 (5 bases). The CDR3 is 14 residues long. In germline, CDR1 is SGDLS, CDR2 YYNGEE. V lost 0 bases to trimming and J lost 7 bases, with 13 bases between them. CDR3 sequence reads: CASSVAPRAGGYTF. DNA for the CDR3: TGTGCCAGCAGCGTAGCTCCCAGGGCAGGTGGCTACACCTTC.

The chain combines TRBV6-1 with TRBJ2-1; possible D gene TRBD1, 6 bases. V was shortened by 3 bases and J by 7 bases, with 16 bases between the two germline ends. The CDR3 runs 15 residues. Looked up from germline, CDR1 is MNHNS and CDR2 is SASEGT. The CDR3 loop reads CASSDPRQARNEQFF. For the CDR3, the DNA is TGTGCCAGCAGTGATCCTCGACAGGCCCGGAATGAGCAGTTCTTC.

This clonotype was recorded many times. The genes are TRBV11-2 and TRBJ2-5, with D possibly TRBD2 on 6 matching bases. Germline loops: CDR1 SGHAT, CDR2 FQNNGV. The CDR3 consists of 13 residues. Trimming shortened V by 5 bases and J by 12 bases, and 19 bases separated the two germline ends. The CDR3: CASSLGRIGPEYF. The CDR3 bases are TGTGCCAGCAGCCTTGGGAGGATTGGTCCGGAGTACTTC.

This clonotype was recorded at least ten times. V is TRBV4-1 and J is TRBJ1-5, with a tentative D call TRBD1 (5 bases). The V end lost 0 bases, the J end lost 6 bases, and 9 bases lay between the germline ends. This CDR3 spans 14 amino acids. Looked up from germline, CDR1 is MGHRA and CDR2 is YSYEKL. The CDR3 region is CASSQDGGIQPQHF. The CDR3 region has the DNA TGCGCCAGCAGCCAAGATGGGGGGATTCAGCCCCAGCATTTT.

This chain links TRBV12-3 or TRBV12-4 with TRBJ2-3, with D unclear. CDR3 size: 11 residues. V was trimmed by 8 bases and J by 4 bases, leaving 7 bases between them. The CDR3 region has the DNA TGTGCCAGCTCTGCTCCAGATACGCAGTATTTT. It is translated as CASSAPDTQYF.

In this sample, this clonotype turned up many times. The chain employs TRBV2 and TRBJ2-1; D gene uncertain. The CDR3 length is 9 residues. V was trimmed by 9 bases and J by 10 bases, leaving 7 bases between them. Germline-derived CDR1 and CDR2 are SNHLY and FYNNEI. Here the CDR3 DNA reads TGTGCCAGTGGCCTGGAGCAGTTCTTC. Protein sequence: CASGLEQFF.

In its sample, this clonotype was seen many times. The V call is TRBV5-1, the J call TRBJ2-3, with a tentative D call TRBD1 (6 bases). Trimming removed 4 bases at V and 0 bases at J, with 12 bases between. Germline-derived CDR1 and CDR2 are SGHRS and YFSETQ. This CDR3 has 15 amino acids. CDR3 in DNA: TGCGCCAGCAGCCAGGGGACACCAAGCACAGATACGCAGTATTTT. Translation gives CASSQGTPSTDTQYF.